Listed below are T cell receptor beta chains from one sample, sequenced in a study of Graves' ophthalmopathy and Graves' hyperthyroidism. TCRdb passed the multiplex PCR reads through MiXCR, listing each CDR3 protein once. This sample has around 1.1 million distinct CDR3 sequences; about 38% occur once, and the top ten carry 11%. Sample: peripheral blood or thyroid tissue (not recorded which). The receptors originated from an adult man with Graves' hyperthyroidism. Each CDR3 is given with its conserved first and last residue. A D gene is named only where the DNA matches it firmly. Rows may omit the clone size; those that give it use once, few, many or a size class.

J | size | V | D | CDR3 | DNA
TRBJ1-1 | few | TRBV6-5 | . | CASSYSQTNTEAFF | TGTGCCAGCAGTTATTCCCAAACGAACACTGAAGCTTTCTTT
TRBJ1-6 | many | TRBV7-6 | TRBD1 | CASTLGQGNSPLHF | TGTGCCAGCACCTTGGGACAGGGTAATTCACCCCTCCACTTT
TRBJ1-6 | few | TRBV12-3/TRBV12-4 | TRBD1 | CASSLARQGAGPTISPLHF | TGTGCCAGCAGTTTAGCGCGACAGGGGGCTGGCCCAACCATTTCACCCCTCCACTTT
TRBJ1-4 | . | TRBV7-2 | . | CASSSARTDEKLFF | TGTGCCAGCTCATCGGCTAGGACGGATGAAAAACTGTTTTTT
TRBJ2-7 | many | TRBV29-1 | TRBD2 | CSVEAGGREQYF | TGCAGCGTTGAAGCGGGAGGGCGTGAGCAGTACTTC
TRBJ2-7 | many | TRBV7-8 | TRBD2 | CASSRSGINVYEQYF | TGTGCCAGCAGCCGTAGCGGGATAAATGTCTACGAGCAGTACTTC
TRBJ1-5 | few | TRBV19 | . | CASTWQGKGPQHF | TGTGCCAGTACTTGGCAGGGAAAGGGGCCCCAGCATTTT
TRBJ1-2 | . | TRBV7-3 | . | CASSLSGKTVYGYTF | TGTGCCAGCAGCTTATCAGGGAAGACGGTCTATGGCTACACCTTC
TRBJ2-7 | . | TRBV29-1 | TRBD2 | CSVRPGTSGSGYEQYF | TGCAGCGTGAGGCCCGGGACTAGCGGGAGTGGGTACGAGCAGTACTTC
TRBJ1-2 | many | TRBV12-3/TRBV12-4 | . | CASSLRQLGSYGYTF | TGTGCCAGCAGTTTAAGACAGTTAGGGAGCTATGGCTACACCTTC
TRBJ2-5 | few | TRBV5-1 | TRBD2 | CASSLAVSSGGGGTQYF | TGCGCCAGCAGCTTGGCCGTATCTAGCGGGGGCGGCGGGACCCAGTACTTC
TRBJ2-7 | many | TRBV6-5 | . | CASSYSGGPYEQYF | TGTGCCAGCAGTTACTCGGGGGGACCCTACGAGCAGTACTTC
TRBJ2-5 | . | TRBV6-1 | TRBD2 | CASSLDSGRSQETQYF | TGTGCCAGCAGCTTGGATAGCGGGAGATCCCAAGAGACCCAGTACTTC
TRBJ1-5 | . | TRBV10-3 | . | CAISAPGRTNNQPQHF | TGTGCCATCAGTGCCCCGGGTAGGACCAACAATCAGCCCCAGCATTTT
TRBJ2-2 | few | TRBV5-8 | . | CASSAGVFTGELFF | TGTGCCAGCAGCGCAGGGGTGTTCACCGGGGAGCTGTTTTTT
TRBJ2-7 | . | TRBV5-5 | TRBD1 | CASSIYDRASYEQYF | TGTGCCAGCAGCATATATGACAGGGCTTCCTACGAGCAGTACTTC
TRBJ2-2 | few | TRBV4-1 | . | CASSQVMRRYTGELFF | TGCGCCAGCAGCCAAGTTATGAGGCGGTACACCGGGGAGCTGTTTTTT
TRBJ1-2 | many | TRBV19 | . | CASSIVFGRLDYGYTF | TGTGCCAGTAGTATTGTATTTGGGCGTTTGGACTATGGCTACACCTTC
TRBJ2-1 | . | TRBV20-1 | TRBD1 | CSARASSPGTGGRETQFF | TGCAGTGCTAGAGCCAGCTCCCCCGGGACAGGGGGCCGAGAGACCCAGTTCTTC
TRBJ1-5 | . | TRBV20-1 | . | CSAISGIGQPQHF | TGCAGTGCTATTTCCGGGATCGGTCAGCCCCAGCATTTT
TRBJ2-3 | . | TRBV29-1 | . | CSVEFGSDTQYF | TGCAGCGTTGAATTCGGGTCAGATACGCAGTATTTT
TRBJ2-7 | . | TRBV12-3/TRBV12-4 | TRBD2 | CASSLRGGMDEQYF | TGTGCCAGCAGTTTACGGGGGGGGATGGACGAGCAGTACTTC
TRBJ2-7 | . | TRBV10-3 | TRBD1 | CAISDEDRGTYEQYF | TGTGCCATCAGTGATGAAGACAGGGGGACCTACGAGCAGTACTTC
TRBJ1-5 | . | TRBV7-9 | . | CASSFTETDTNQPQHF | TGTGCCAGCAGCTTTACGGAGACAGATACCAATCAGCCCCAGCATTTT
TRBJ2-7 | many | TRBV9 | . | CASSVADSPLVEQYF | TGTGCCAGCAGCGTAGCCGACTCCCCTCTGGTCGAGCAGTACTTC
TRBJ2-7 | many | TRBV7-6 | . | CASSQEARGSSYEQYF | TGTGCCAGCAGCCAGGAGGCGCGGGGAAGTTCCTACGAGCAGTACTTC
TRBJ1-1 | few | TRBV30 | . | CAWSQQGRAEAFF | TGTGCCTGGAGTCAGCAAGGCAGGGCTGAAGCTTTCTTT
TRBJ1-1 | . | TRBV29-1 | TRBD1 | CSVEAGQAEAFF | TGCAGCGTTGAGGCGGGACAGGCCGAAGCTTTCTTT
TRBJ2-5 | many | TRBV6-5 | . | CASSSPIGGETQYF | TGTGCCAGCAGTAGCCCCATAGGGGGAGAGACCCAGTACTTC
TRBJ2-7 | . | TRBV7-2 | TRBD1 | CASAKWDRGAISYEQYF | TGTGCCAGCGCGAAATGGGACAGGGGGGCCATCTCCTACGAGCAGTACTTC
TRBJ2-7 | many | TRBV7-2 | TRBD1 | CASSRDRQKSYEQYF | TGTGCCAGCAGCCGGGACAGGCAAAAGTCCTACGAGCAGTACTTC
TRBJ2-2 | many | TRBV29-1 | . | CSPRVEIYTGELFF | TGCAGCCCCAGAGTGGAAATCTACACCGGGGAGCTGTTTTTT
TRBJ2-2 | . | TRBV29-1 | TRBD1 | CSVEKVGQGLAGELFF | TGCAGCGTTGAGAAAGTGGGACAGGGTCTGGCCGGGGAGCTGTTTTTT